The 23 T cell receptor beta chains in this list originate from one sample, sequenced in a study of beta chain features in type 1 diabetes. These TCRs are of unknown antigen specificity. General study results and limits: Patients with Type 1 diabetes showed moderately but significantly shorter TCRB CDR3s in all four CD4+ subsets.

The authors reverse transcribed all of the isolated RNA, so sequencing captured expressed TCRB transcripts. Using immunoSEQ multiplex PCR, the repertoire was profiled, and TCRdb retains in-frame clones only, with some absent. The data contain approximately 250,000 clones, 24% of them singletons. Sequences were obtained from naive CD4+ T cells from blood. The receptors were sampled from a woman in her 30s with type 1 diabetes.

The CDR3: CAWTPGQGQPQHF. For the CDR3, the DNA is TGTGCCTGGACCCCCGGACAGGGACAGCCCCAGCATTTT. V gene TRBV30 combines with J gene TRBJ1-5, with TRBD1 matching over 8 bases. The CDR3 length is 13 residues. Trimming removed 4 bases from V and 7 bases from J; junction bases left unmatched: 6. The germline V gene has CDR1 GTSNPN and CDR2 SVGIG (reference sequence). The variable domain in full, completed from reference TRBV30 and TRBJ1-5, reads SQTIHQWPATLVQPVGSPLSLECTVEGTSNPNLYWYRQAAGRGLQLLFYSVGIGQISSEVPQNLSASRPQDRQFILSSKKLLLSDSGFYLCAWTPGQGQPQHFGDGTRLSIL.

This clone came up a few times. Other DNA sequences within the sample encode an identical CDR3. The chain is built from TRBV7-9 and TRBJ2-5, with 8 positions matching TRBD1. The CDR3 is made up of 14 amino acids. V shed 5 bases, J shed 2 bases, and the junction held 4 bases outside the gene matches. Germline-derived CDR1 and CDR2 are SEHNR and FQNEAQ (reference sequence). CDR3 coding DNA: TGTGCCAGCAGCCCGCGGACAGGGCAAGAGACCCAGTACTTC. Amino acids: CASSPRTGQETQYF.

This clone was observed a single time. The chain links TRBV5-1 to TRBJ2-2; TRBD2 agrees at 7 bases. Germline assignment: CDR1 SGHRS and CDR2 YFSETQ. The CDR3 contains 15 residues. V trimming: 2 bases; J trimming: 5 bases; junction bases outside the gene matches: 6. For the CDR3, the DNA is TGCGCCAGCAGCTTCCCGGGAGGATTAACCGGGGAGCTGTTTTTT. The encoded protein is CASSFPGGLTGELFF.

In this sample, this clone turned up a few times. The chain is built from TRBV7-9 and TRBJ1-4; D not resolved. From germline, CDR1 is SEHNR and CDR2 FQNEAQ (reference sequence). V was trimmed by 1 base and J by 7 bases, leaving 7 bases between them. The CDR3 loop spans 13 amino acids. The CDR3 sequence is CASSLDSGEKLFF. Here the CDR3 DNA reads TGTGCCAGCAGCTTAGACTCGGGTGAAAAACTGTTTTTT.

The CDR3 protein is CASSLVLAVSDNEQFF. The CDR3 coding sequence is TGTGCCAGCAGTTTAGTGCTAGCGGTTTCGGACAATGAGCAGTTCTTC. The V gene is TRBV27, the J gene TRBJ2-1, with TRBD2 identical over 7 bases. Trimming took 2 bases from V and 5 from J; bases not matched to a gene: 9. Germline loops: CDR1 MNHEY, CDR2 SMNVEV (reference sequence). This CDR3 has 16 amino acids.

This clone was observed a handful of times. This chain's CDR3 is CATQQQGSQETQYF. The CDR3 DNA reads TGTGCCACCCAACAACAGGGGAGCCAAGAGACCCAGTACTTC. The chain recombines TRBV19 with TRBJ2-5, with 7 nucleotides matching TRBD1. The trim removed 10 bases at V and 1 base at J, leaving 9 bases unmatched. The CDR3 consists of 14 residues. The germline V gene has CDR1 LNHDA and CDR2 SQIVND (reference sequence).

This clone has only a few counts. The chain carries TRBV4-1 and TRBJ1-5; TRBD1 agrees at 8 bases. V was pared by 0 bases and J by 0 bases, with 10 bases of the junction left unmatched. Germline lookup yields CDR1 MGHRA and CDR2 YSYEKL. The CDR3 consists of 19 residues. The CDR3 protein is CASSQEPGQGSYSNQPQHF. DNA of the CDR3: TGCGCCAGCAGCCAAGAACCCGGACAGGGTAGCTATAGCAATCAGCCCCAGCATTTT.

V usage is TRBV15 and J usage is TRBJ1-2; no reliable D call. The CDR3 covers 15 residues. Per germline, CDR1 LNHNV and CDR2 YYDKDF (reference sequence). Trimming took 0 bases from V and 0 from J, leaving 8 bases between them. The CDR3 nucleotides are TGTGCCACCAGCAGAGAGTCAGGCTCTAACTATGGCTACACCTTC. Translating it yields CATSRESGSNYGYTF.

This clone was seen more than once but under ten times. This sequence joins TRBV5-1 and TRBJ2-5; TRBD2 is a possible D gene (6 bases). The CDR3 is made up of 14 amino acids. V dropped 4 bases and J dropped 0 bases, with 10 bases sitting between them. Per germline, CDR1 SGHRS and CDR2 YFSETQ. CDR3 nucleotide sequence: TGCGCCAGCAGCGCGGGGACTTACCAAGAGACCCAGTACTTC. It encodes CASSAGTYQETQYF. The full variable domain, in which reference TRBV5-1 and TRBJ2-5 provide the parts outside the CDR3, is KAGVTQTPRYLIKTRGQQVTLSCSPISGHRSVSWYQQTPGQGLQFLFEYFSETQRNKGNFPGRFSGRQFSNSRSEMNVSTLELGDSALYLCASSAGTYQETQYFGPGTRLLVL.

This clone has a handful of counts. The V gene is TRBV30, the J gene TRBJ1-2; possible D gene TRBD1, 6 bases. V was cut by 3 bases and J by 12 bases, with 17 bases left in between. In germline, CDR1 is GTSNPN, CDR2 SVGIG (reference sequence). CDR3 length equals 12 residues. This CDR3 is CAWRDQYRTDTF. Written as DNA, the CDR3 is TGTGCCTGGAGAGACCAATACCGGACAGACACCTTC.

This clone was observed a few times. This chain links TRBV7-2 with TRBJ1-1; D uncertain. Germline values: CDR1 SGHTA, CDR2 FQGNSA. Trimming cost V 5 bases and J 2 bases, with 6 bases left between them. The CDR3 runs to 12 residues. CDR3: CASSPQNTEAFF. Written as DNA, the CDR3 is TGTGCCAGCAGCCCACAAAACACTGAAGCTTTCTTT.

This clone has just a few counts. The chain uses TRBV30 and TRBJ2-2; 8 nucleotides line up with TRBD1. The CDR3 loop spans 14 amino acids. The germline V gene encodes CDR1 GTSNPN and CDR2 SVGIG (reference sequence). With V trimmed by 2 bases and J by 5 bases, 4 bases remained unmatched. The CDR3 sequence is CAWSSTGGTGELFF. DNA of the CDR3: TGTGCCTGGAGTTCAACAGGGGGGACCGGGGAGCTGTTTTTT. Full variable domain (missing parts from reference TRBV30 and TRBJ2-2): SQTIHQWPATLVQPVGSPLSLECTVEGTSNPNLYWYRQAAGRGLQLLFYSVGIGQISSEVPQNLSASRPQDRQFILSSKKLLLSDSGFYLCAWSSTGGTGELFFGEGSRLTVL.

This clone has just a few counts. The chain carries TRBV9 and TRBJ2-7; tentative D call: TRBD2 (6 bases). Deletions cut 0 bases from V and 3 bases from J, with 16 bases between. The length of the CDR3 is 16 residues. Germline V gene sequence: CDR1 SGDLS, CDR2 YYNGEE. Written as DNA, the CDR3 is TGTGCCAGCAGCGTAGGAGCGGGTGGTGCCTACTACGAGCAGTACTTC. Its translation: CASSVGAGGAYYEQYF.

This clone was detected a few times. The chain is built from TRBV27 and TRBJ1-1; possibly TRBD1 for D (6 bases). Germline V gene sequence: CDR1 MNHEY, CDR2 SMNVEV (reference sequence). The CDR3 loop spans 14 amino acids. With 7 bases removed from V and 4 bases from J, the gap between germline ends came to 16 bases. CDR3 protein: CASTATGTVTEAFF. For the CDR3, the DNA is TGTGCCAGCACCGCCACAGGGACGGTCACTGAAGCTTTCTTT.

The CDR3, as DNA: TGTGCCAGCAGCTTTGGACGGGGGAGCACTGAAGCTTTCTTT. It is translated as CASSFGRGSTEAFF. The rearrangement uses TRBV5-6 and TRBJ1-1, with D maybe TRBD1 (5 bases). Germline V gives CDR1 SGHDT, CDR2 YYEEEE. Trimming stripped 2 bases from V and 4 bases from J, with 12 bases between. The CDR3 has 14 amino acids. Full variable domain (remainder filled in from reference TRBV5-6 and TRBJ1-1): DAGVTQSPTHLIKTRGQQVTLRCSPKSGHDTVSWYQQALGQGPQFIFQYYEEEERQRGNFPDRFSGHQFPNYSSELNVNALLLGDSALYLCASSFGRGSTEAFFGQGTRLTVV.

Worth noting for this clone: The same CDR3 also results from other DNA sequences found in this sample. J is TRBJ2-1 and V is TRBV29-1; no definite D call. Germline lookup yields CDR1 SQVTM and CDR2 ANQGSEA. CDR3 length equals 11 residues. The V and J ends lost 5 bases and 3 bases respectively, with 5 bases between them. The CDR3 spells CSVSSYNEQFF. The CDR3 bases are TGCAGCGTTAGTAGCTACAATGAGCAGTTCTTC.

This clone was seen only a few times. The rearrangement links TRBV18 to TRBJ2-3, with a tentative D call TRBD2 (5 bases). From germline, CDR1 is KGHSH and CDR2 LQKENI. This CDR3 is 14 amino acids long. V dropped 0 bases and J dropped 3 bases, with 7 bases sitting between them. Here the CDR3 reads CASSPPGVTDTQYF. The DNA for the CDR3 is TGTGCCAGCTCACCACCGGGAGTTACAGATACGCAGTATTTT.

The genes are TRBV29-1 and TRBJ2-3; 11 positions match TRBD2. The CDR3 loop spans 14 amino acids. CDR1 and CDR2 from the germline V gene are SQVTM and ANQGSEA. The ends lost 7 bases at V and 3 bases at J; junction bases unmatched: 6. Here the CDR3 reads CSAGPSGRTDTQYF. For the CDR3, the DNA is TGCAGCGCCGGTCCTAGCGGGAGGACAGATACGCAGTATTTT.

This clone was seen only a few times. CDR3 loop: CASSLAGTGYETQYF. CDR3 sequence (DNA): TGCGCCAGCAGCTTGGCGGGGACAGGGTATGAGACCCAGTACTTC. The chain has TRBV5-1 and TRBJ2-5, with TRBD1 matching 9 bases. The CDR3 runs to 15 residues. The V segment lost 0 bases and the J segment 5 bases; nucleotides outside the gene matches: 5. The germline V gene encodes CDR1 SGHRS and CDR2 YFSETQ. The variable domain in full, with the rest retrieved from reference TRBV5-1 and TRBJ2-5, is KAGVTQTPRYLIKTRGQQVTLSCSPISGHRSVSWYQQTPGQGLQFLFEYFSETQRNKGNFPGRFSGRQFSNSRSEMNVSTLELGDSALYLCASSLAGTGYETQYFGPGTRLLVL.

This CDR3 is CASSLKGVQPQHF. The CDR3 bases are TGTGCCAGCAGTTTAAAGGGGGTTCAGCCCCAGCATTTT. The V call is TRBV27, the J call TRBJ1-5; D is possibly TRBD1 (6 bases). Germline CDR1 reads MNHEY; CDR2 reads SMNVEV (reference sequence). The CDR3 totals 13 residues. Trimming pared 2 bases from V and 6 bases from J, leaving 8 bases between.

This chain uses TRBV5-1 with TRBJ2-1; 14 bases are a match to TRBD2. Germline CDR1 is SGHRS and CDR2 is YFSETQ. CDR3 length: 17 residues. The V gene end was trimmed by 0 bases and the J gene end by 3 bases; junction bases not matched to a gene: 2. This chain's CDR3 is CASSLGGTSGSYNEQFF. CDR3 DNA: TGCGCCAGCAGCTTGGGAGGGACTAGCGGGAGCTACAATGAGCAGTTCTTC.

The chain uses TRBV19 and TRBJ1-5; D might be TRBD1 (6 bases). The length of the CDR3 is 13 residues. Germline V gene data show CDR1 as LNHDA and CDR2 as SQIVND (reference sequence). V lost 6 bases, J lost 3 bases, and 9 bases lay in between. The chain's CDR3 is CASRDSTNQPQHF. CDR3 nucleotides: TGTGCCAGTAGGGACAGTACCAATCAGCCCCAGCATTTT.

Remarks on this clone: This specimen includes other DNA sequences encoding the same CDR3. The DNA for the CDR3 is TGTGCCAGCACCTCCGGGACTGGTTCCTACGAGCAGTACTTC. This sequence encodes CASTSGTGSYEQYF. The chain has TRBV28 and TRBJ2-7; tentative D call: TRBD2 (6 bases). The germline V gene has CDR1 MDHEN and CDR2 SYDVKM. The V and J ends lost 7 bases and 1 base respectively, with 14 bases between them. This CDR3 region has 14 residues.